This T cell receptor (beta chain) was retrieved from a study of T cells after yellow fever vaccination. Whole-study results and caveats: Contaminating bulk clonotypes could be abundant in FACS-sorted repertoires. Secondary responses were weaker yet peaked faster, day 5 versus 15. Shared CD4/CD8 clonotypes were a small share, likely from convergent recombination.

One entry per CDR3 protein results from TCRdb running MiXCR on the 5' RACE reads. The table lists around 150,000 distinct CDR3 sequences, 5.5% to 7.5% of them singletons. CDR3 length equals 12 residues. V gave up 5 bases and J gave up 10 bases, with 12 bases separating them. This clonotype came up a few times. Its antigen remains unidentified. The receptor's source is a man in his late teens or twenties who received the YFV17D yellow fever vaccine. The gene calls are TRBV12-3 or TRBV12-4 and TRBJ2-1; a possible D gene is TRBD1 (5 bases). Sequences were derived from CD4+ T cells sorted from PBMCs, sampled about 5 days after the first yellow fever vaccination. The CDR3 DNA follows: TGTGCCAGCAGTCTGAGCGCAGGGGAGCAGTTCTTC. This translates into CASSLSAGEQFF.